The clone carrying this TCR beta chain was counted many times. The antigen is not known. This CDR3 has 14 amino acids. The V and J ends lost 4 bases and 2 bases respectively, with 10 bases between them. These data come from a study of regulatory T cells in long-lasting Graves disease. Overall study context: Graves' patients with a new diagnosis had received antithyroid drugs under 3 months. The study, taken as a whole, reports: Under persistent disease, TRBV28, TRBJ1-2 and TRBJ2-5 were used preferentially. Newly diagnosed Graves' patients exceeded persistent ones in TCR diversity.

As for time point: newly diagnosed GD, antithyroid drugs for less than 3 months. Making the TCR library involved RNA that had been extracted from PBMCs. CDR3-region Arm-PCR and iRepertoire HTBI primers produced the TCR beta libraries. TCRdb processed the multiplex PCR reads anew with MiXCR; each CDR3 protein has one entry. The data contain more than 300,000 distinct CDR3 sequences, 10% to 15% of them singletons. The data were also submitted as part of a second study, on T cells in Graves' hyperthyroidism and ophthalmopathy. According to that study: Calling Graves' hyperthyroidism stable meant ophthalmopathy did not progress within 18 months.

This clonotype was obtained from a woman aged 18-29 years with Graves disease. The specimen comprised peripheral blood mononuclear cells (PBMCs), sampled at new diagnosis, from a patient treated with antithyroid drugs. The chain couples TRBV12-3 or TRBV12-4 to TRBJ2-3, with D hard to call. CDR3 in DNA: TGTGCCAGCAGTTGGGCTACTTCCACAGATACGCAGTATTTT. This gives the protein CASSWATSTDTQYF.